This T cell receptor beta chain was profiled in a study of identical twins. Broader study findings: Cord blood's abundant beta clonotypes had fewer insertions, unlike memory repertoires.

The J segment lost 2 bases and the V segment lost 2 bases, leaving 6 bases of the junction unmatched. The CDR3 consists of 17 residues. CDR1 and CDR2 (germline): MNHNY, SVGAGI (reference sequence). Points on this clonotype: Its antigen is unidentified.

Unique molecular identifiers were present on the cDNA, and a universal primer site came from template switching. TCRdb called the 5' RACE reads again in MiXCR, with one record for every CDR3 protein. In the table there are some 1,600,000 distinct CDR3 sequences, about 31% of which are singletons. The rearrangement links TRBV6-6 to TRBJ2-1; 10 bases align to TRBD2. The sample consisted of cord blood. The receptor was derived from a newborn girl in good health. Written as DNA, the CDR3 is TGTGCCAGCAGTTACGGGGCTAGCGGGAGTCCCTACAATGAGCAGTTCTTC. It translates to CASSYGASGSPYNEQFF.